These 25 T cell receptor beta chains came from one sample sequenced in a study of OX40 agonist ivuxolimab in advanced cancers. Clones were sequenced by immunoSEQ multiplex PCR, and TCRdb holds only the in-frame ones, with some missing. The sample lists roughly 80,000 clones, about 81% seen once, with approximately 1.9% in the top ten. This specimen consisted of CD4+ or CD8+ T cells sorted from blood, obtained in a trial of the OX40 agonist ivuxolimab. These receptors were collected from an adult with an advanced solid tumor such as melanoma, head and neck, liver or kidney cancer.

The CDR3: CATAGGNSPLHF. CDR3 nucleotides: TGTGCCACCGCGGGAGGTAATTCACCCCTCCACTTT. This chain links TRBV28 with TRBJ1-6; D gene ambiguous. Trimming took 10 bases from V and 6 from J, leaving 10 bases between them. Looked up from germline, CDR1 is MDHEN and CDR2 is SYDVKM. The CDR3 is 12 residues long.

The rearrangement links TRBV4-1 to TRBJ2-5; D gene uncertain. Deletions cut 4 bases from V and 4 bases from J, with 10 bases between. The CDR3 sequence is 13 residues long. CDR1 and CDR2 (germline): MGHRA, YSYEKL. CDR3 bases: TGCGCCAGCAGCCGTTGGCGGTTAGAGACCCAGTACTTC. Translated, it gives CASSRWRLETQYF.

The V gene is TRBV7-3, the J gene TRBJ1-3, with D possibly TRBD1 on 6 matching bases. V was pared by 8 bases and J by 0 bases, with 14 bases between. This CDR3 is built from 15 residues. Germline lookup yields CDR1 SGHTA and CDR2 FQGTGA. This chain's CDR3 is CASGSTGPSGNTIYF. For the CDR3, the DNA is TGTGCCAGCGGATCGACAGGCCCCTCTGGAAACACCATATATTTT. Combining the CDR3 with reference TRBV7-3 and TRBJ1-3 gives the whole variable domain GAGVSQTPSNKVTEKGKYVELRCDPISGHTALYWYRQSLGQGPEFLIYFQGTGAADDSGLPNDRFFAVRPEGSVSTLKIQRTERGDSAVYLCASGSTGPSGNTIYFGEGSWLTVV.

The CDR3, as DNA: TGTGCCAGCTCCCGGTGGGGGAGAACCGATGAAAAACTGTTTTTT. Protein: CASSRWGRTDEKLFF. V usage is TRBV9 and J usage is TRBJ1-4, with D maybe TRBD1 (5 bases). The CDR3 consists of 15 residues. Trimming left V 7 bases short and J 6 bases short, with 19 bases between. CDR1 and CDR2 from the germline V gene are SGDLS and YYNGEE.

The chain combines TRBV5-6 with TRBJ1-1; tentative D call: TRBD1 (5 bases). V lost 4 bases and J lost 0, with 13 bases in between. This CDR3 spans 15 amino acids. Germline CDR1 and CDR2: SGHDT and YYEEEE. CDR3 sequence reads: CASSREPGMNTEAFF. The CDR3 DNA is TGTGCCAGCAGCCGGGAGCCAGGGATGAACACTGAAGCTTTCTTT. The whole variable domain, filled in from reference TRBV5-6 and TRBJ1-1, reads DAGVTQSPTHLIKTRGQQVTLRCSPKSGHDTVSWYQQALGQGPQFIFQYYEEEERQRGNFPDRFSGHQFPNYSSELNVNALLLGDSALYLCASSREPGMNTEAFFGQGTRLTVV.

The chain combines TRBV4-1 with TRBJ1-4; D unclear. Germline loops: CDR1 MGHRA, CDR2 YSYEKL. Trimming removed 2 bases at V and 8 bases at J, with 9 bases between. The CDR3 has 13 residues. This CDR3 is CASSQPIGEKLFF. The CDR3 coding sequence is TGCGCCAGCAGCCAACCGATTGGGGAAAAACTGTTTTTT.

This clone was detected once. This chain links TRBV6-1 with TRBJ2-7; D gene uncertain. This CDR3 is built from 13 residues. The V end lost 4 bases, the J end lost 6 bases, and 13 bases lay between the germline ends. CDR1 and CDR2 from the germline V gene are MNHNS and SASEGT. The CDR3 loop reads CASSAGSLVEQYF. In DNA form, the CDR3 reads TGTGCCAGCAGTGCTGGGTCTTTGGTCGAGCAGTACTTC.

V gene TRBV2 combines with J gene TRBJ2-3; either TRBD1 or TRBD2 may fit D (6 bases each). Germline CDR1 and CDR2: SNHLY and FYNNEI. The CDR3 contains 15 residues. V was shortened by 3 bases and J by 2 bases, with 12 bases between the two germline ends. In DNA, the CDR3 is TGTGCCAGCAGTGATTGGGGGGCTGTCACAGATACGCAGTATTTT. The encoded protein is CASSDWGAVTDTQYF.

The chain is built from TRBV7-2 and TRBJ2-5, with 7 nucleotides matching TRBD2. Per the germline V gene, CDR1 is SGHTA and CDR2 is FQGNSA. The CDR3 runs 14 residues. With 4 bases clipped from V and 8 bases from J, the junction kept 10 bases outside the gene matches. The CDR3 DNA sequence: TGTGCCAGCAGCTCCCTAGCGGCTTCCGTAACCCAGTACTTC. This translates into CASSSLAASVTQYF. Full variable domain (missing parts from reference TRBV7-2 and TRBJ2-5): GAGVSQSPSNKVTEKGKDVELRCDPISGHTALYWYRQSLGQGLEFLIYFQGNSAPDKSGLPSDRFSAERTGGSVSTLTIQRTQQEDSAVYLCASSSLAASVTQYFGPGTRLLVL.

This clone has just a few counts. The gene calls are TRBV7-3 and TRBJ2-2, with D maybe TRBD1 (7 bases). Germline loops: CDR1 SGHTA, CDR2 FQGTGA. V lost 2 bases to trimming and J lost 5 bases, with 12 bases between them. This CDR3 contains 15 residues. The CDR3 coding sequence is TGTGCCAGCAGCTTACCATCAGGGGGGACCGGGGAGCTGTTTTTT. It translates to CASSLPSGGTGELFF. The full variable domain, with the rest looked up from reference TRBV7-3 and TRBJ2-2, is GAGVSQTPSNKVTEKGKYVELRCDPISGHTALYWYRQSLGQGPEFLIYFQGTGAADDSGLPNDRFFAVRPEGSVSTLKIQRTERGDSAVYLCASSLPSGGTGELFFGEGSRLTVL.

CDR3 amino acids: CASSSGQGRMGTEAFF. The CDR3 region has the DNA TGTGCCAGCAGCTCCGGACAGGGGAGGATGGGCACTGAAGCTTTCTTT. This sequence joins TRBV5-4 and TRBJ1-1, with TRBD1 matching over 9 bases. Germline CDR1 is SGHNT and CDR2 is YYREEE (reference sequence). The ends lost 3 bases at V and 4 bases at J; junction bases unmatched: 10. The CDR3 loop spans 16 amino acids.

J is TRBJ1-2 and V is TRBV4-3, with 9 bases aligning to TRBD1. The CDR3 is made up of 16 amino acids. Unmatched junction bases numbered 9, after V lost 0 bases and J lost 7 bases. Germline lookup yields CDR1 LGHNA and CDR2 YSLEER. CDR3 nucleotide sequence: TGCGCCAGCAGCCAAGAACCCGACAGGGGGGACGGTGGCTACACCTTC. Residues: CASSQEPDRGDGGYTF.

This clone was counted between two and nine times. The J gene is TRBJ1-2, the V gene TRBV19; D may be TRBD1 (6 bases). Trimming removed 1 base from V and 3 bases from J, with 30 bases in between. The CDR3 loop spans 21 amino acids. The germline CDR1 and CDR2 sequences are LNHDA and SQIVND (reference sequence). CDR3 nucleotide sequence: TGTGCCAGTAGTATAGGCGCCTTGGGGTACGCCTTGGGACATGAGGACTATGGCTACACCTTC. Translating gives CASSIGALGYALGHEDYGYTF.

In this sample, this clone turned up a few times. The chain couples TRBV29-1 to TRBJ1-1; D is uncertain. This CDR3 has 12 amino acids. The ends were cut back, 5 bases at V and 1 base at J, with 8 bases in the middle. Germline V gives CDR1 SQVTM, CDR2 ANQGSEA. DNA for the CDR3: TGCAGCGTTCGGGCCGAGAACACTGAAGCTTTCTTT. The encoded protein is CSVRAENTEAFF.

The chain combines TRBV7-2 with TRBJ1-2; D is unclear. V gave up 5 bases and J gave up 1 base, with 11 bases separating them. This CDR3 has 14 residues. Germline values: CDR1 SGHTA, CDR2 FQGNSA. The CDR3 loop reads CASSPNSLNYGYTF. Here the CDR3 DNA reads TGTGCCAGCAGCCCCAACTCCCTTAACTATGGCTACACCTTC.

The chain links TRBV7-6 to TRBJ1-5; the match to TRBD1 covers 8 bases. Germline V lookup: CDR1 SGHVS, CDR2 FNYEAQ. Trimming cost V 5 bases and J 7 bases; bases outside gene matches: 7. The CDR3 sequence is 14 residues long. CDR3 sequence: CASSRQGMSQPQHF. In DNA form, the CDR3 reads TGTGCCAGCAGCCGACAGGGGATGAGCCAGCCCCAGCATTTT.

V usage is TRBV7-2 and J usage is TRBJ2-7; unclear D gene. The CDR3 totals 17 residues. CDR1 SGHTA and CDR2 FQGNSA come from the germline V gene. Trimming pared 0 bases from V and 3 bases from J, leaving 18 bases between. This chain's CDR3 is CASSLAGSGSQVYEQYF. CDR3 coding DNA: TGTGCCAGCAGCTTAGCGGGTTCGGGCAGTCAGGTCTACGAGCAGTACTTC.

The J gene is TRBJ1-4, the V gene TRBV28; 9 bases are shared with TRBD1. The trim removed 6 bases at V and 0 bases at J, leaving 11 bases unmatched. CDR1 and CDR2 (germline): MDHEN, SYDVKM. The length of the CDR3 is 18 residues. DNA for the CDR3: TGTGCCAGCAGAACCACAGGGGGCTTTATTGCAACTAATGAAAAACTGTTTTTT. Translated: CASRTTGGFIATNEKLFF.

CDR3 residues: CASSRTRGDTEAFF. CDR3 nucleotides: TGTGCCAGCAGTCGGACACGAGGGGACACTGAAGCTTTCTTT. This sequence joins TRBV7-2 and TRBJ1-1; TRBD1 is a possible D gene (5 bases). This CDR3 spans 14 amino acids. The V gene lost 6 bases and the J gene lost 3 bases, with 14 bases spanning the gap. Germline CDR1 SGHTA, CDR2 FQGNSA.

Written as DNA, the CDR3 is TGTGCCAGCAGTCTCGCGGAAGGGGGCTCTAGCCCGGATCGGTACGAGCAGTACTTC. This sequence encodes CASSLAEGGSSPDRYEQYF. This chain uses TRBV28 with TRBJ2-7, with TRBD1 identical over 7 bases. Germline V gene lookup returns CDR1 MDHEN and CDR2 SYDVKM. With V trimmed by 5 bases and J by 4 bases, 23 bases remained unmatched. The CDR3 has 19 amino acids.

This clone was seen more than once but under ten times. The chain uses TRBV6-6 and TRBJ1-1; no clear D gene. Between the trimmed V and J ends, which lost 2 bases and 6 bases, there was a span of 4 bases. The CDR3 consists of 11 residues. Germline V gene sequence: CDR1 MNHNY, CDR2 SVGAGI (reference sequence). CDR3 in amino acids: CASSYGAEAFF. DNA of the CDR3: TGTGCCAGCAGTTACGGAGCTGAAGCTTTCTTT.

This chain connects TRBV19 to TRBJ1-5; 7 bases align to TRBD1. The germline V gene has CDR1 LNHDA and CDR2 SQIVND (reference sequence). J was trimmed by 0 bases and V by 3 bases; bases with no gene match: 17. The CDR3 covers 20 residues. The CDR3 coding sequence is TGTGCCAGTAGTATTGACCCCGGGACAGTTCGAAGGGGTAGCAATCAGCCCCAGCATTTT. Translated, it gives CASSIDPGTVRRGSNQPQHF.

CDR3 nucleotide sequence: TGCGCCAGCGGGTTAGGCACTAGCACAGATACGCAGTATTTT. This encodes CASGLGTSTDTQYF. The chain recombines TRBV5-1 with TRBJ2-3; D remains ambiguous. Trimming removed 7 bases at V and 0 bases at J, with 12 bases between. CDR1 and CDR2 from the germline V gene are SGHRS and YFSETQ. The CDR3 extends over 14 amino acids. Using reference TRBV5-1 and TRBJ2-3 for the parts outside the CDR3, the full variable domain is KAGVTQTPRYLIKTRGQQVTLSCSPISGHRSVSWYQQTPGQGLQFLFEYFSETQRNKGNFPGRFSGRQFSNSRSEMNVSTLELGDSALYLCASGLGTSTDTQYFGPGTRLTVL.

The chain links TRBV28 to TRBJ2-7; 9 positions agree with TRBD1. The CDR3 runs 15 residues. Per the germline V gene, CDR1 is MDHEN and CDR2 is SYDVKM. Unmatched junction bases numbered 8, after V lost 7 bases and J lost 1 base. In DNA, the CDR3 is TGTGCCAGCAAGAGACAGGGGGAGAGATCCTACGAGCAGTACTTC. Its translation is CASKRQGERSYEQYF.

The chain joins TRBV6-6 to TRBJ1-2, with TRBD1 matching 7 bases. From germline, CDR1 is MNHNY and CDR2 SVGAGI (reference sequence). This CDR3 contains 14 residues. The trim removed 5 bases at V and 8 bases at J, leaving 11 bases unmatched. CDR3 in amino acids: CASSHEGGRKGYTF. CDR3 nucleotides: TGTGCCAGCAGTCATGAAGGGGGCCGGAAGGGCTACACCTTC.